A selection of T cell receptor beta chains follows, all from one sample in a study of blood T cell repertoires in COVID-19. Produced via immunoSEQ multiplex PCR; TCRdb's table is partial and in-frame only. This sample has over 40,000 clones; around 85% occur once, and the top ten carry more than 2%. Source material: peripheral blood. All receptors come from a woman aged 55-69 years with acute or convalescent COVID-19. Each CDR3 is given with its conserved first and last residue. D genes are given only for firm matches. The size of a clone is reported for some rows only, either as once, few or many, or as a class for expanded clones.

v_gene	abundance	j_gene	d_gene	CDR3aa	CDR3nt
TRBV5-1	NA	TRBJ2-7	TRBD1	CASTVGTGVDEQYF	TGCGCCAGCACCGTAGGGACAGGGGTGGACGAGCAGTACTTC
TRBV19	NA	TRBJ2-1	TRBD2	CASRTSGGYNEQFF	TGTGCCAGCCGGACTAGCGGTGGGTACAATGAGCAGTTCTTC
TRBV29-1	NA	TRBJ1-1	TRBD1	CSASRDRGNTEAFF	TGCAGCGCGTCCCGGGACAGGGGGAACACTGAAGCTTTCTTT
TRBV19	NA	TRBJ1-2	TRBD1	CASSQIRGPNYGYTF	TGTGCCAGTAGCCAAATCAGGGGGCCTAACTATGGCTACACCTTC
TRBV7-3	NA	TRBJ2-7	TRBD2	CASSLNLAGGEQYF	TGTGCCAGCAGCTTAAATCTAGCGGGAGGGGAGCAGTACTTC
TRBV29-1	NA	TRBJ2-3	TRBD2	CSAQMTSGSPDTQYF	TGCAGCGCCCAAATGACTAGCGGGAGCCCAGATACGCAGTATTTT
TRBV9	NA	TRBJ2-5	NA	CASSGLYQETQYF	TGTGCCAGCAGCGGACTGTACCAAGAGACCCAGTACTTC
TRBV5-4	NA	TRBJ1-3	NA	CASGGRDGNTIYF	TGTGCCAGTGGAGGGAGGGACGGAAACACCATATATTTT
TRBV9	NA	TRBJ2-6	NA	CASSVRTAPNSGANVLTF	TGTGCCAGCAGCGTGCGGACAGCACCAAACTCTGGGGCCAACGTCCTGACTTTC
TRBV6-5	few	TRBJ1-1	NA	CASTPNRGTEAFF	TGTGCCAGCACCCCCAATAGAGGAACTGAAGCTTTCTTT
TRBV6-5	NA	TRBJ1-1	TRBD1	CASRRTGGAEAFF	TGTGCCAGCAGACGGACAGGGGGGGCTGAAGCTTTCTTT
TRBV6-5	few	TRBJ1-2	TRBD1	CASILNTGVAYGYTF	TGTGCCAGCATCCTCAATACAGGGGTCGCCTATGGCTACACCTTC
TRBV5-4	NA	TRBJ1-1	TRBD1	CASSLYGTGGVDTEAFF	TGTGCCAGCAGCTTATACGGGACAGGGGGCGTTGACACTGAAGCTTTCTTT
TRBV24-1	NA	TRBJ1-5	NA	CATSGLTGTVDQPQHF	TGTGCCACCAGTGGACTGACAGGCACTGTAGATCAGCCCCAGCATTTT